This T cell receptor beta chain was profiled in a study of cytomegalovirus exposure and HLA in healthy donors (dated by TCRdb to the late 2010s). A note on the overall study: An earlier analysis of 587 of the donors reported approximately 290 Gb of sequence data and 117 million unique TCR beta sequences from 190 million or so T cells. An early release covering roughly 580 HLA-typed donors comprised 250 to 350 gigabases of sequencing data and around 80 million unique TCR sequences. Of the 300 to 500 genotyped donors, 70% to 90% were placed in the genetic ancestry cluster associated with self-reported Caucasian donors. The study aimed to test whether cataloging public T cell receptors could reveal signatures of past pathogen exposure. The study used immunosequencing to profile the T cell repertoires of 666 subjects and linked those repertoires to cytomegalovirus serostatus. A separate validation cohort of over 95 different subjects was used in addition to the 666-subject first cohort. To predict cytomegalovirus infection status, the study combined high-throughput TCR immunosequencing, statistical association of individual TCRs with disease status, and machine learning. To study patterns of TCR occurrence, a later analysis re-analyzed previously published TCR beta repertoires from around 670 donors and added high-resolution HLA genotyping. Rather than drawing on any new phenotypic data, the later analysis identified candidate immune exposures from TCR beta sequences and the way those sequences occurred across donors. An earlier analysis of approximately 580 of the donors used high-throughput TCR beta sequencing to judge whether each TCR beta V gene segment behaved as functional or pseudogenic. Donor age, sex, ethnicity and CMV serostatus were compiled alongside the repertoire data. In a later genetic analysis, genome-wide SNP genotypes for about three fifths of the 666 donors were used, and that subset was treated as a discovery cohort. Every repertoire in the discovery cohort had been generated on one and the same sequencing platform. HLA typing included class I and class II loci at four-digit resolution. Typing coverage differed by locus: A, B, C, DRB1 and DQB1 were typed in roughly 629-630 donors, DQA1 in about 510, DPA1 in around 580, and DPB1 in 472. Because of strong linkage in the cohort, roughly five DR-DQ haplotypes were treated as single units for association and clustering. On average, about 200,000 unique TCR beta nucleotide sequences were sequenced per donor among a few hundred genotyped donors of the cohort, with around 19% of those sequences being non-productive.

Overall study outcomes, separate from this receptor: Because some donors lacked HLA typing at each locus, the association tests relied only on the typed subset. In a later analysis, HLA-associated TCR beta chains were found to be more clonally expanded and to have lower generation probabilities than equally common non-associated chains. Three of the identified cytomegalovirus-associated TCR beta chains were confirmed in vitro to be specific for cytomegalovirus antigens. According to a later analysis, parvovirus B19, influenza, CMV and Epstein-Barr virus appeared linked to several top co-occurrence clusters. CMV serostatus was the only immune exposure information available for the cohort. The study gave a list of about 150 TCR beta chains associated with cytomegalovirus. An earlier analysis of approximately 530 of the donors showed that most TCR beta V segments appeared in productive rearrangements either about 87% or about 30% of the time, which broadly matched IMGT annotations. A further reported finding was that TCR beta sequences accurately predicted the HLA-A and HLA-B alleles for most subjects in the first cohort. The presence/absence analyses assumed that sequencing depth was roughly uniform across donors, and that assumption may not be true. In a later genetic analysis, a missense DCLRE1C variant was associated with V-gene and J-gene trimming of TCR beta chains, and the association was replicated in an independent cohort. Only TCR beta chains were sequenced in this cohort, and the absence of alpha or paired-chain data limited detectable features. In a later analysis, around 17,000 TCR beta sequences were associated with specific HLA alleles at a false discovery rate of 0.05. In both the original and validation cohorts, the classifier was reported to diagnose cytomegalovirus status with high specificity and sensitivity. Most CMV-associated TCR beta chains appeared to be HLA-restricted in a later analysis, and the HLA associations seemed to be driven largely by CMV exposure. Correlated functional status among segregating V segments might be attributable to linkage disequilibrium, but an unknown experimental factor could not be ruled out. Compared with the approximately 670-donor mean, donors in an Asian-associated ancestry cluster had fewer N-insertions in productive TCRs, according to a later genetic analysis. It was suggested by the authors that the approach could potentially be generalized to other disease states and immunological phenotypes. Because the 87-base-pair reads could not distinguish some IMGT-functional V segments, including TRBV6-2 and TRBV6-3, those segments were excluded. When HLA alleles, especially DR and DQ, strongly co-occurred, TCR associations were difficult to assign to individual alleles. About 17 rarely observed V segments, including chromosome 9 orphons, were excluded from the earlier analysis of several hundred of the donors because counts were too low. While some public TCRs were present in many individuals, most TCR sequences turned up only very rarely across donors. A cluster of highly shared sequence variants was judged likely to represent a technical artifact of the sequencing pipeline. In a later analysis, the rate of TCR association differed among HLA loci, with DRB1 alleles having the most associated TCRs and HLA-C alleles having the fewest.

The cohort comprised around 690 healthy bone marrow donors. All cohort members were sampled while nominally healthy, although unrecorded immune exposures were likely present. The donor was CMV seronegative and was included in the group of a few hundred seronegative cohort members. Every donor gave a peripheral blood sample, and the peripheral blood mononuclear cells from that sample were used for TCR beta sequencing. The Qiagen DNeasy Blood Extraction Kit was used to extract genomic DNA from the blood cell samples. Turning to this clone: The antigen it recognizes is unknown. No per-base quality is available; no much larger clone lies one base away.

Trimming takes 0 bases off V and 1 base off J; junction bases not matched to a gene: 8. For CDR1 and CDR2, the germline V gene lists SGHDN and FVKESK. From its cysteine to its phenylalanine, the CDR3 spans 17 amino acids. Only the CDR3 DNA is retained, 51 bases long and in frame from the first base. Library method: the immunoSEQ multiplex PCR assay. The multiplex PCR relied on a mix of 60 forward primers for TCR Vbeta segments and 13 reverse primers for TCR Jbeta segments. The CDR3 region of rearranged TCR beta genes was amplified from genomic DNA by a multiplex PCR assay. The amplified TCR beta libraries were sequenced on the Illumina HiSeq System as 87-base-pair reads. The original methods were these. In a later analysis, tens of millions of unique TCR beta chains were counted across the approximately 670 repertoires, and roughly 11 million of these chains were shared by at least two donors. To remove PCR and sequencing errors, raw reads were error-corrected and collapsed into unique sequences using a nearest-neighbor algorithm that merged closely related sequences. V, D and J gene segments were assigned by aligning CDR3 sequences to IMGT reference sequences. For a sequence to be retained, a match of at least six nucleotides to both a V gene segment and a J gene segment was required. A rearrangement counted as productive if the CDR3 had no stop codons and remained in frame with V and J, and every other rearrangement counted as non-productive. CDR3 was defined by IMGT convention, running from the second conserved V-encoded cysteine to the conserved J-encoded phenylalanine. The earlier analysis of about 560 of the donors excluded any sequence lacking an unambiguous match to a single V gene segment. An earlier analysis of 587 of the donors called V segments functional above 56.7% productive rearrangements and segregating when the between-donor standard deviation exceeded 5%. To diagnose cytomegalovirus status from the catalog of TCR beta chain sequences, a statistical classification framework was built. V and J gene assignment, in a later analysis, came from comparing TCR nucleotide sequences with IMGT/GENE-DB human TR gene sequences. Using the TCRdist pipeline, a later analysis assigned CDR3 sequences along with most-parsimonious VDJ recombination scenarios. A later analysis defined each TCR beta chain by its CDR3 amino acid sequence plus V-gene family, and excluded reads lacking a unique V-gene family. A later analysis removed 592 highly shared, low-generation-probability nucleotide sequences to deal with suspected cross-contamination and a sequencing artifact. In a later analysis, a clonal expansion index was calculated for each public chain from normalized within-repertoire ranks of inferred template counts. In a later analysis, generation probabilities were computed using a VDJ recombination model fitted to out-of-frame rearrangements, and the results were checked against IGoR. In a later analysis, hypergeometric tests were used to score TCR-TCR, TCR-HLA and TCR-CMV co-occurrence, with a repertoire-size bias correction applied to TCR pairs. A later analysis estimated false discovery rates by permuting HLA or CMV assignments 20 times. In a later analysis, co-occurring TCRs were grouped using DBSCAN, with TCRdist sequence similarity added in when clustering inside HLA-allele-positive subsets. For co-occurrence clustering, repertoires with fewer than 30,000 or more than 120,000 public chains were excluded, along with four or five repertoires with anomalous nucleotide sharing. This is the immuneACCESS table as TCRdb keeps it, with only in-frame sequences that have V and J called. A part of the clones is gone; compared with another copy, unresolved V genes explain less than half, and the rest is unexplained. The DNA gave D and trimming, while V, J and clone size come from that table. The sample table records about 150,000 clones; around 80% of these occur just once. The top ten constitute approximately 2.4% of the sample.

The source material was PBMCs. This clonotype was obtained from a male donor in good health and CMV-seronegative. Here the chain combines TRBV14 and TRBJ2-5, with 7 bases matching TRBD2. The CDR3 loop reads CASSQEGQRGSQETQYF. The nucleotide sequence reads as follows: TGTGCCAGCAGCCAAGAGGGCCAGCGGGGTAGCCAAGAGACCCAGTACTTC.